Listed here are 4 T cell receptor beta chains from one sample, sequenced in a study of cytomegalovirus exposure and HLA in healthy donors. This PCR relied on a set of 60 Vbeta primers and 13 Jbeta primers. Clones were read by immunoSEQ multiplex PCR, and TCRdb kept only the in-frame ones, dropping some. The table lists about 94,000 clones, just under 80% of them singletons. Input material: PBMCs. Every receptor here comes from a middle-aged woman in good health and CMV-seronegative.

The chain is built from TRBV7-8 and TRBJ1-1; D unclear. Germline-derived CDR1 and CDR2 are SGHVS and FQNEAQ. V was shortened by 1 base and J by 6 bases, with 15 bases between the two germline ends. The CDR3 is made up of 15 amino acids. CDR3 nucleotide sequence: TGTGCCAGCAGCTTAGGGTCCCCCGGGGTCGCTGAAGCTTTCTTT. Protein: CASSLGSPGVAEAFF.

As to this clone: Mismatch with germline at one junction end may stem from a read error. This chain joins TRBV7-2 and TRBJ1-5; tentatively, D is TRBD1 (6 bases). The CDR3 runs 13 residues. Germline lookup yields CDR1 SGHTA and CDR2 FQGNSA. CDR3 bases: TGTGCCAGCAGCCTCAGGGGTCGGCAGCCCCAGAATTTT. Residues: CASSLRGRQPQNF.

This clone appeared a few times. The chain combines TRBV6-6 with TRBJ2-7; no clear D. V was pared by 5 bases and J by 5 bases, with 7 bases between. CDR3 length equals 11 residues. The germline gives CDR1 MNHNY, CDR2 SVGAGI (reference sequence). The CDR3 DNA is TGTGCCAGCAGTCCGAGGAACGAGCAGTACTTC. This sequence encodes CASSPRNEQYF.

This clone came up a few times. The V gene is TRBV5-6, the J gene TRBJ2-3, with 11 bases identical to TRBD2. V gave up 2 bases and J gave up 2 bases; unmatched junction bases: 10. This CDR3 has 18 residues. Germline values: CDR1 SGHDT, CDR2 YYEEEE. The CDR3 region is CASSFLAGGTSFTDTQYF. CDR3 bases: TGTGCCAGCAGCTTTCTAGCGGGGGGCACTTCATTCACAGATACGCAGTATTTT.